In its sample, the clone carrying this TCR beta chain was seen a few times. Its specificity is not known. Within the sample, other DNA sequences also encode this same CDR3. One heparinised blood draw averaging approximately 100 mL was given by each donor. The sample belongs to a study of beta chain features in type 1 diabetes. Study at large: The examined sorted cells totaled 107,917,701 across samples. Whole-study findings and limits: A definitive answer on HLA type influencing TCRB rearrangement was not reached here. Patients with type 1 diabetes carried fewer insertions and had more deletions at their VDJ junctions.

The CDR3 has 13 residues. Looked up from germline, CDR1 is LGHNA and CDR2 is YSLEER. Trimming cost V 1 base and J 2 bases, with 5 bases left between them. Expressed TCRB transcripts were sequenced after all isolated RNA was converted to cDNA. Clones were read by immunoSEQ multiplex PCR, and TCRdb kept only the in-frame ones, dropping some. Here the sample spans under 550,000 clones, about an eighth being singletons. Sequencing input: naive CD4+ T cells from blood. The chain couples TRBV4-3 to TRBJ1-1; no clear D gene. This receptor was taken from a woman under 30 in good health. Here the CDR3 reads CASSQGANTEAFF. The CDR3 nucleotides read TGCGCCAGCAGCCAAGGCGCTAACACTGAAGCTTTCTTT.